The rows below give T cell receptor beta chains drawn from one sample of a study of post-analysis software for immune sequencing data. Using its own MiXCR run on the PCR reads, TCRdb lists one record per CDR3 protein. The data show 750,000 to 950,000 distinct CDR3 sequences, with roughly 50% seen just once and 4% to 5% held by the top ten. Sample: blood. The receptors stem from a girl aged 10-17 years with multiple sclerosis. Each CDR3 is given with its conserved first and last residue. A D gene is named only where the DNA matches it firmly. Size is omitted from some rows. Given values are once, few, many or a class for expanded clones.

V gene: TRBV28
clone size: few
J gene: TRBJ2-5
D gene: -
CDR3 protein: CASSNRASGVIDQYF
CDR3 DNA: TGTGCCAGCAGTAACCGGGCCAGCGGAGTGATAGACCAGTACTTC

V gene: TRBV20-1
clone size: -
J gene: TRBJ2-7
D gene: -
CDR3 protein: CSARDLGTGLEEQYF
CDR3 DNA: TGCAGTGCTAGAGATCTCGGGACGGGGCTAGAGGAGCAGTACTTC

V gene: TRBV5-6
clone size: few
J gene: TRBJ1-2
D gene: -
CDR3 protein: CASSLAQTAGRLFVYGYTF
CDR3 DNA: TGTGCCAGCAGCTTGGCGCAAACGGCAGGACGTTTATTCGTCTATGGCTACACCTTC

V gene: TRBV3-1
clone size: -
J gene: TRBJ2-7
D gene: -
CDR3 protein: CASSNDYSYEQYF
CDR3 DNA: TGTGCCAGCAGTAATGACTACTCCTACGAGCAGTACTTC

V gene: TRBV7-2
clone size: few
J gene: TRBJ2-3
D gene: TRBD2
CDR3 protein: CASRSRSGRALDTQYF
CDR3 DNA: TGTGCCAGCAGATCACGGAGCGGGAGGGCCCTAGATACGCAGTATTTT

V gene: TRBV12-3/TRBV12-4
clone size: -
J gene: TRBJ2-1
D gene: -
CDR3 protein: CASRPLLTKYNEQFF
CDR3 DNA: TGTGCCAGCAGGCCACTTTTAACTAAATACAATGAGCAGTTCTTC

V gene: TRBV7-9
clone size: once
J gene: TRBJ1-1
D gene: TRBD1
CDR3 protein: CASSLGGQGGREAFF
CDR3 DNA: TGTGCCAGCAGCTTAGGGGGACAGGGGGGCCGTGAAGCTTTCTTT

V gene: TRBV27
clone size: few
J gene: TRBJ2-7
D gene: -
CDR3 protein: CASGRHGYEQYF
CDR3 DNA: TGTGCCAGCGGACGGCACGGCTACGAGCAGTACTTC

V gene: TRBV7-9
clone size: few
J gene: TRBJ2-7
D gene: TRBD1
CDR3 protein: CASSLGQRPYEQYF
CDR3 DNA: TGTGCCAGCAGCTTGGGACAGCGTCCTTACGAGCAGTACTTC

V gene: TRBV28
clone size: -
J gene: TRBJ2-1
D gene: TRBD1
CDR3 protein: CASSFDTGGLTDEQFF
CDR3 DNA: TGTGCCAGCAGTTTTGACACAGGGGGCTTGACGGATGAGCAGTTCTTC

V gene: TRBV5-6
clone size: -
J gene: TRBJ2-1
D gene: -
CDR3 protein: CASVTRSSYNEQFF
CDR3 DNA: TGTGCCAGCGTGACCAGGAGCTCCTACAATGAGCAGTTCTTC

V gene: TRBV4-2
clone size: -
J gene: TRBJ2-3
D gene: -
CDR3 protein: CASSLTPGADTQYF
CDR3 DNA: TGTGCCAGCAGCCTAACCCCTGGGGCAGATACGCAGTATTTT

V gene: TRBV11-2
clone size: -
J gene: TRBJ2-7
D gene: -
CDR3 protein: CASSLSSEGPSREQYF
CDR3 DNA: TGTGCCAGCAGCCTATCGAGCGAGGGACCCAGCCGGGAGCAGTACTTC

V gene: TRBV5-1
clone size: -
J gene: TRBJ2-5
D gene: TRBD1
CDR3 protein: CASSPRTGEQETQYF
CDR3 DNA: TGCGCCAGCAGCCCCCGGACAGGGGAGCAAGAGACCCAGTACTTC

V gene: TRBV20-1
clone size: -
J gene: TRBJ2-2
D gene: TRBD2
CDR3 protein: CSARGPAGTPNTGELFF
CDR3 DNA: TGCAGTGCTAGGGGTCCAGCGGGAACGCCGAACACCGGGGAGCTGTTTTTT

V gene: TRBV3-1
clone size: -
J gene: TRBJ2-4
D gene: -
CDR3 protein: CASSQVGAGSEQYF
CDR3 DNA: TGTGCCAGCAGCCAAGTCGGCGCGGGAAGTGAGCAGTACTTC

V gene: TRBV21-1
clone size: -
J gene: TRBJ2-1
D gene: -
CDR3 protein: CASSKMAGGPNEQFF
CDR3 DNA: TGCGCCAGCAGCAAAATGGCGGGAGGACCCAATGAGCAGTTCTTC

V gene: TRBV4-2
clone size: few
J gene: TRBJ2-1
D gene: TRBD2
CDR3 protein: CASSRTSGGSYNEQFF
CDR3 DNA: TGTGCCAGCAGCCGGACTAGCGGCGGCTCCTACAATGAGCAGTTCTTC

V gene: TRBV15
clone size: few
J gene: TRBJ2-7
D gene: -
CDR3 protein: CATSRERTATYEQYF
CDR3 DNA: TGTGCCACCAGCAGAGAAAGGACCGCCACCTACGAGCAGTACTTC

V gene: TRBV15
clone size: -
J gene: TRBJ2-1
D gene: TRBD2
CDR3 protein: CATSRDGGLAGGEQFF
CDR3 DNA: TGTGCCACCAGCAGAGATGGGGGACTAGCGGGAGGTGAGCAGTTCTTC

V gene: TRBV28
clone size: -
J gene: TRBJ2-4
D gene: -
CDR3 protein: CASSDPSGQYF
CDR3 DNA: TGTGCCAGCAGTGACCCCAGTGGGCAGTACTTC

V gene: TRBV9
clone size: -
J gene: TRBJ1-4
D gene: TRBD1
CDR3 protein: CASSGRDSANEKLFF
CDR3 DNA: TGTGCCAGCAGCGGCCGGGACAGTGCAAATGAAAAACTGTTTTTT

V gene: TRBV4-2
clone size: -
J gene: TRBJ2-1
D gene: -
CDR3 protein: CASSPLRAGEQFF
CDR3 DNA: TGTGCCAGCAGCCCTCTACGCGCCGGCGAGCAGTTCTTC

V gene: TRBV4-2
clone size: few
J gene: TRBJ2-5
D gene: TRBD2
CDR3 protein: CASSQVRLAGGPRSYGQYF
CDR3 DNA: TGTGCCAGCAGCCAAGTCCGACTAGCGGGAGGCCCCCGGTCCTACGGGCAGTACTTC

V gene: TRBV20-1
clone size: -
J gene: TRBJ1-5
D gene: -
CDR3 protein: CSASESRSGVGSNQPQHF
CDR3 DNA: TGCAGTGCTAGTGAGTCGAGGAGCGGGGTTGGGAGCAATCAGCCCCAGCATTTT

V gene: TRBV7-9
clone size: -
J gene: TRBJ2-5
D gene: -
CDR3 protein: CASSLPTPNQETQYF
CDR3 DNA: TGTGCCAGCAGCCTTCCGACCCCTAACCAAGAGACCCAGTACTTC

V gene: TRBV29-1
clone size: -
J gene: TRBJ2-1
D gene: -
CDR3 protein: CSVEDPQGPITYNEQFF
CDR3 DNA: TGCAGCGTTGAAGATCCGCAGGGCCCTATCACCTACAATGAGCAGTTCTTC

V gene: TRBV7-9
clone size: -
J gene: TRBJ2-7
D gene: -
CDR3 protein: CASSTPDGTYEQYF
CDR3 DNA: TGTGCCAGCAGCACCCCGGACGGAACCTACGAGCAGTACTTC

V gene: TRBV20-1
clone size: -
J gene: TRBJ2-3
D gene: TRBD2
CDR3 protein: CSVAGGHQDTQYF
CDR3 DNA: TGCAGTGTAGCGGGAGGGCATCAAGATACGCAGTATTTT

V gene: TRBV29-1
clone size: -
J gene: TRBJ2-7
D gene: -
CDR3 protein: CSAGGGPPYEQYF
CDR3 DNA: TGCAGCGCCGGGGGCGGTCCCCCCTACGAGCAGTACTTC